A selection of T cell receptor beta chains follows, all from one sample in a study of T-cell memory formation after mild COVID-19. TCRdb processed the 5' RACE reads anew with MiXCR; each CDR3 protein has one entry. Of approximately 250,000 distinct CDR3 sequences listed, less than 20% are singletons. Input material: PBMCs or a T cell subset sorted from them (not recorded which). All receptors derive from an adult woman who had mild COVID-19 (a few samples of this study predate the infection). Cell type and time point are not known. The CDR3 runs from the conserved cysteine through the conserved F or W. Fields, in order: CDR3 DNA, CDR3 protein, CDR3 length, V gene, D gene, J gene, clone size. The D gene is left open where the match is weak. Not every row has a clone size; where given, it reads once, few, many or a size class.

cdr3_nt: TGTGCCAGCAGTTTAAGCAGGGTGGGGAATCAGCCCCAGCATTTT
cdr3_aa: CASSLSRVGNQPQHF
cdr3_length: 15
v_call: TRBV12-3/TRBV12-4
d_call: .
j_call: TRBJ1-5
clone_size: few

cdr3_nt: TGTGCCAGCAGTCTCAATGGCGGCGAGGGTGAAAAACTGTTTTTT
cdr3_aa: CASSLNGGEGEKLFF
cdr3_length: 15
v_call: TRBV12-3/TRBV12-4
d_call: .
j_call: TRBJ1-4
clone_size: many

cdr3_nt: TGTGCCAGCAGCGTCGGCGGGACAGGGGCCTACGAGCAGTACTTC
cdr3_aa: CASSVGGTGAYEQYF
cdr3_length: 15
v_call: TRBV2
d_call: TRBD1
j_call: TRBJ2-7
clone_size: .

cdr3_nt: TGTGCCAGCAGTTCAAGGGGGCTCTTGAACTATGGCTACACCTTC
cdr3_aa: CASSSRGLLNYGYTF
cdr3_length: 15
v_call: TRBV12-3/TRBV12-4
d_call: TRBD1
j_call: TRBJ1-2
clone_size: few

cdr3_nt: TGTGCCAGTAGGGGGGAGGGCAATCAGCCCCAGCATTTT
cdr3_aa: CASRGEGNQPQHF
cdr3_length: 13
v_call: TRBV12-3/TRBV12-4
d_call: .
j_call: TRBJ1-5
clone_size: few

cdr3_nt: TGTGCCAGCAGCTTGGGTAAAGGACTAGCGGGGGGCCACGAGCAGTACTTC
cdr3_aa: CASSLGKGLAGGHEQYF
cdr3_length: 17
v_call: TRBV5-4
d_call: TRBD2
j_call: TRBJ2-7
clone_size: few

cdr3_nt: TGTGCCAGCAGCGTACTAGCGGGAGGCAAAACGGAGCAGTTCTTC
cdr3_aa: CASSVLAGGKTEQFF
cdr3_length: 15
v_call: TRBV7-9
d_call: TRBD2
j_call: TRBJ2-1
clone_size: .

cdr3_nt: TGCAGTGCTCCTGACACGCTCTCGAACTATGGCTACACCTTC
cdr3_aa: CSAPDTLSNYGYTF
cdr3_length: 14
v_call: TRBV20-1
d_call: .
j_call: TRBJ1-2
clone_size: .

cdr3_nt: TGTGCCAGCAGTTTAAAGCAGGATAAGAACACTGAAGCTTTCTTT
cdr3_aa: CASSLKQDKNTEAFF
cdr3_length: 15
v_call: TRBV12-3/TRBV12-4
d_call: .
j_call: TRBJ1-1
clone_size: .

cdr3_nt: TGTGCCAGCAGTTTTGGGGCTAGCACAGATACGCAGTATTTT
cdr3_aa: CASSFGASTDTQYF
cdr3_length: 14
v_call: TRBV6-6
d_call: .
j_call: TRBJ2-3
clone_size: few

cdr3_nt: TGTGCCAGCAGCCAAGATCTTTCGGGCTATGGCTACACCTTC
cdr3_aa: CASSQDLSGYGYTF
cdr3_length: 14
v_call: TRBV3-1
d_call: .
j_call: TRBJ1-2
clone_size: .

cdr3_nt: TGTGCCAGCAGCTTAATAGCGGGAGGGGGCTACAATGAGCAGTTCTTC
cdr3_aa: CASSLIAGGGYNEQFF
cdr3_length: 16
v_call: TRBV7-2
d_call: TRBD2
j_call: TRBJ2-1
clone_size: .

cdr3_nt: TGCAGTGCTAAACAGGCCACACGGGCCGGGACCCAGTACTTC
cdr3_aa: CSAKQATRAGTQYF
cdr3_length: 14
v_call: TRBV20-1
d_call: .
j_call: TRBJ2-5
clone_size: .

cdr3_nt: TGTGCCAGCAGCTTAGGGACTAGCGGGAGAGGGGGCACAGATACGCAGTATTTT
cdr3_aa: CASSLGTSGRGGTDTQYF
cdr3_length: 18
v_call: TRBV7-2
d_call: TRBD2
j_call: TRBJ2-3
clone_size: few

cdr3_nt: TGTGCCAGCAGTTTTGGAGGGAGGGGCTACGAGCAGTACTTC
cdr3_aa: CASSFGGRGYEQYF
cdr3_length: 14
v_call: TRBV12-3/TRBV12-4
d_call: TRBD2
j_call: TRBJ2-7
clone_size: many

cdr3_nt: TGCGCCAGCACTTTGGGGACGAGAGCTTTCTTT
cdr3_aa: CASTLGTRAFF
cdr3_length: 11
v_call: TRBV5-1
d_call: .
j_call: TRBJ1-1
clone_size: .

cdr3_nt: TGTGCCAGTAGTGCCTACGGGGAGCTGTTTTTT
cdr3_aa: CASSAYGELFF
cdr3_length: 11
v_call: TRBV19
d_call: .
j_call: TRBJ2-2
clone_size: few

cdr3_nt: TGTGCCACCAGTGATCCCCCAGGGGGACAGAAAAAGCGGGAGGGCCGTAGGAATGAGCAGTTCTTC
cdr3_aa: CATSDPPGGQKKREGRRNEQFF
cdr3_length: 22
v_call: TRBV24-1
d_call: TRBD2
j_call: TRBJ2-1
clone_size: few

cdr3_nt: TGCAGTGCCCAATCTCCCCGGGACAGGGGGCGTCATGGCTACACCTTC
cdr3_aa: CSAQSPRDRGRHGYTF
cdr3_length: 16
v_call: TRBV20-1
d_call: TRBD1
j_call: TRBJ1-2
clone_size: many

cdr3_nt: TGCAGCGTTGAAGATCGAGGTCAGTTCAATCAGCCCCAGCATTTT
cdr3_aa: CSVEDRGQFNQPQHF
cdr3_length: 15
v_call: TRBV29-1
d_call: .
j_call: TRBJ1-5
clone_size: few

cdr3_nt: TGTGCCAGCAGCTCTACGACAGGGCTCCCTTTTGAGACCCAGTACTTC
cdr3_aa: CASSSTTGLPFETQYF
cdr3_length: 16
v_call: TRBV5-4
d_call: TRBD1
j_call: TRBJ2-5
clone_size: few

cdr3_nt: TGTGCCAGCAGTCTCGGTTTATCTCAGACGTATAGCAATCAGCCCCAGCATTTT
cdr3_aa: CASSLGLSQTYSNQPQHF
cdr3_length: 18
v_call: TRBV12-3/TRBV12-4
d_call: .
j_call: TRBJ1-5
clone_size: many

cdr3_nt: TGTGCCAGCAGCGATGGACATTCCCACGAGCAGTACTTC
cdr3_aa: CASSDGHSHEQYF
cdr3_length: 13
v_call: TRBV9
d_call: .
j_call: TRBJ2-7
clone_size: .

cdr3_nt: TGCAGTGCTAGATCTGGTGGGGGGAGCAATCAGCCCCAGCATTTT
cdr3_aa: CSARSGGGSNQPQHF
cdr3_length: 15
v_call: TRBV20-1
d_call: .
j_call: TRBJ1-5
clone_size: .

cdr3_nt: TGTGCCAGCAGAGGCACCCCGAGGCAAGAGACCCAGTACTTC
cdr3_aa: CASRGTPRQETQYF
cdr3_length: 14
v_call: TRBV7-9
d_call: .
j_call: TRBJ2-5
clone_size: few

cdr3_nt: TGCGCCAGCAGCCAAGATGTCGGACAGGGCGTCAAATTC
cdr3_aa: CASSQDVGQGVKF
cdr3_length: 13
v_call: TRBV4-3
d_call: TRBD1
j_call: TRBJ1-2
clone_size: .

cdr3_nt: TGTGCCAGCAGCTTAGGAGTGTACGAGCAGTACTTC
cdr3_aa: CASSLGVYEQYF
cdr3_length: 12
v_call: TRBV7-2
d_call: .
j_call: TRBJ2-7
clone_size: many

cdr3_nt: TGTGCCAGCAGCGTAGCTAGCGGGAGGGCTCTAGGAGATACGCAGTATTTT
cdr3_aa: CASSVASGRALGDTQYF
cdr3_length: 17
v_call: TRBV9
d_call: TRBD2
j_call: TRBJ2-3
clone_size: .

cdr3_nt: TGTGCCAGTAGTAGACTAGCGGGGGGGCAGAATGAGCAGTTCTTC
cdr3_aa: CASSRLAGGQNEQFF
cdr3_length: 15
v_call: TRBV19
d_call: TRBD2
j_call: TRBJ2-1
clone_size: .

cdr3_nt: TGCAGTGCTAGTTCCAAGGCCGGCTCTAATTCACCCCTCCACTTT
cdr3_aa: CSASSKAGSNSPLHF
cdr3_length: 15
v_call: TRBV20-1
d_call: .
j_call: TRBJ1-6
clone_size: few

cdr3_nt: TGTGCCAGCAGCTTGACAGGGGGCGTATCACCCCTCCACTTT
cdr3_aa: CASSLTGGVSPLHF
cdr3_length: 14
v_call: TRBV7-9
d_call: TRBD1
j_call: TRBJ1-6
clone_size: .

cdr3_nt: TGTGCCATCAGTGAGCAAGGGGTTGACGGGAATCAGCCCCAGCATTTT
cdr3_aa: CAISEQGVDGNQPQHF
cdr3_length: 16
v_call: TRBV10-3
d_call: .
j_call: TRBJ1-5
clone_size: .

cdr3_nt: TGTGCCAGCAGCCGAGGGCTCGGACGCACAGATACGCAGTATTTT
cdr3_aa: CASSRGLGRTDTQYF
cdr3_length: 15
v_call: TRBV3-1
d_call: .
j_call: TRBJ2-3
clone_size: once

cdr3_nt: TGTGCCAGCAGCTTAGCGGCTAGCGGGAGCTCCTACGAGCAGTACTTC
cdr3_aa: CASSLAASGSSYEQYF
cdr3_length: 16
v_call: TRBV7-2
d_call: TRBD2
j_call: TRBJ2-7
clone_size: .

cdr3_nt: TGCAGTGCTAGCGGGAGTTGGACAGGGGGTTCTGGGGCCAACGTCCTGACTTTC
cdr3_aa: CSASGSWTGGSGANVLTF
cdr3_length: 18
v_call: TRBV20-1
d_call: TRBD1
j_call: TRBJ2-6
clone_size: few

cdr3_nt: TGCGCCAGCAGCGCTGGGAGCTGGGCCACAGATACGCAGTATTTT
cdr3_aa: CASSAGSWATDTQYF
cdr3_length: 15
v_call: TRBV5-1
d_call: .
j_call: TRBJ2-3
clone_size: few

cdr3_nt: TGTGCCAGTAGTTGGACTCGGGCCGAAAAACTGTTTTTT
cdr3_aa: CASSWTRAEKLFF
cdr3_length: 13
v_call: TRBV19
d_call: .
j_call: TRBJ1-4
clone_size: .

cdr3_nt: TGTGCCAGCAGTCTGGGCTGGGACTCCTACGAGCAGTACTTC
cdr3_aa: CASSLGWDSYEQYF
cdr3_length: 14
v_call: TRBV6-5
d_call: .
j_call: TRBJ2-7
clone_size: few

cdr3_nt: TGTGCCAGCAGCTCATCTCGCAATCAGCCCCAGCATTTT
cdr3_aa: CASSSSRNQPQHF
cdr3_length: 13
v_call: TRBV7-8
d_call: .
j_call: TRBJ1-5
clone_size: .

cdr3_nt: TGTGCCAGCAGCTTTGCGCCAAGCTCCTACAATGAGCAGTTCTTC
cdr3_aa: CASSFAPSSYNEQFF
cdr3_length: 15
v_call: TRBV7-2
d_call: .
j_call: TRBJ2-1
clone_size: few

cdr3_nt: TGTGCCAGCAGCCCTTTTTTGGGACAGGGCTCAGCTTTCTTT
cdr3_aa: CASSPFLGQGSAFF
cdr3_length: 14
v_call: TRBV7-2
d_call: TRBD1
j_call: TRBJ1-1
clone_size: .

cdr3_nt: TGTGCCAGCAGCTTTCCGGGAGGCTATGGCTACACCTTC
cdr3_aa: CASSFPGGYGYTF
cdr3_length: 13
v_call: TRBV5-5
d_call: .
j_call: TRBJ1-2
clone_size: many

cdr3_nt: TGTGCCAGCAGGGTCCTTAGCGTGAATGAGCAGTTCTTC
cdr3_aa: CASRVLSVNEQFF
cdr3_length: 13
v_call: TRBV2
d_call: .
j_call: TRBJ2-1
clone_size: .

cdr3_nt: TGTGCCAGCATCTATGGACTAGCGGGAGGGCCTGGCACCGGGGAGCTGTTTTTT
cdr3_aa: CASIYGLAGGPGTGELFF
cdr3_length: 18
v_call: TRBV7-2
d_call: TRBD2
j_call: TRBJ2-2
clone_size: .

cdr3_nt: TGTGCCAGTAGGGATCGGGACAGGGAAGGCTACACCTTC
cdr3_aa: CASRDRDREGYTF
cdr3_length: 13
v_call: TRBV19
d_call: TRBD1
j_call: TRBJ1-2
clone_size: .

cdr3_nt: TGCGCCAGCAGCTTGGCCATGTTGAACACCGGGGAGCTGTTTTTT
cdr3_aa: CASSLAMLNTGELFF
cdr3_length: 15
v_call: TRBV5-1
d_call: .
j_call: TRBJ2-2
clone_size: .

cdr3_nt: TGTGCCAGCAGCTCATCCGGGACATTCAAGTATGGCTACACCTTC
cdr3_aa: CASSSSGTFKYGYTF
cdr3_length: 15
v_call: TRBV5-4
d_call: .
j_call: TRBJ1-2
clone_size: few

cdr3_nt: TGTGCCAGCAGCGCAGGCAAAAACTCCTATAATTCACCCCTCCACTTT
cdr3_aa: CASSAGKNSYNSPLHF
cdr3_length: 16
v_call: TRBV6-1
d_call: .
j_call: TRBJ1-6
clone_size: few

cdr3_nt: TGTGCCAGCAGCTTAAGCAGTACTCCTCGCGACATTCAGTACTTC
cdr3_aa: CASSLSSTPRDIQYF
cdr3_length: 15
v_call: TRBV7-2
d_call: .
j_call: TRBJ2-4
clone_size: .

cdr3_nt: TGCAGTGCTAGAGGGGGGCTGAGGCTCTATGGCTACACCTTC
cdr3_aa: CSARGGLRLYGYTF
cdr3_length: 14
v_call: TRBV20-1
d_call: .
j_call: TRBJ1-2
clone_size: many

cdr3_nt: TGTGCCAGCAGTTCCGCAACATACGAGCAGTACTTC
cdr3_aa: CASSSATYEQYF
cdr3_length: 12
v_call: TRBV6-5
d_call: .
j_call: TRBJ2-7
clone_size: .

cdr3_nt: TGTGCCAGCAGCCGAGGGACGGAGAACTATGGCTACACCTTC
cdr3_aa: CASSRGTENYGYTF
cdr3_length: 14
v_call: TRBV4-2
d_call: .
j_call: TRBJ1-2
clone_size: .

cdr3_nt: TGTGCCAGCAGCTTGTCGGTGTACCAAGAGACCCAGTACTTC
cdr3_aa: CASSLSVYQETQYF
cdr3_length: 14
v_call: TRBV7-9
d_call: .
j_call: TRBJ2-5
clone_size: .

cdr3_nt: TGTGCCACCGCTACGGGGGGTGATTCACCCCTCAACTTT
cdr3_aa: CATATGGDSPLNF
cdr3_length: 13
v_call: TRBV10-3
d_call: .
j_call: TRBJ1-6
clone_size: .

cdr3_nt: TGTGCCAGCAGCTTAACTAGCGGGAGGTACACCGGGGAGCTGTTTTTT
cdr3_aa: CASSLTSGRYTGELFF
cdr3_length: 16
v_call: TRBV7-9
d_call: TRBD2
j_call: TRBJ2-2
clone_size: .

cdr3_nt: TGTGCCAGCAGCTTAGATAGGGGCGATGAGCAGTTCTTC
cdr3_aa: CASSLDRGDEQFF
cdr3_length: 13
v_call: TRBV11-2
d_call: .
j_call: TRBJ2-1
clone_size: many

cdr3_nt: TGCGCCAGCAGCTCAAATAAAGGCGCAGGGATCGGGGAGCTGTTTTTT
cdr3_aa: CASSSNKGAGIGELFF
cdr3_length: 16
v_call: TRBV5-1
d_call: .
j_call: TRBJ2-2
clone_size: few